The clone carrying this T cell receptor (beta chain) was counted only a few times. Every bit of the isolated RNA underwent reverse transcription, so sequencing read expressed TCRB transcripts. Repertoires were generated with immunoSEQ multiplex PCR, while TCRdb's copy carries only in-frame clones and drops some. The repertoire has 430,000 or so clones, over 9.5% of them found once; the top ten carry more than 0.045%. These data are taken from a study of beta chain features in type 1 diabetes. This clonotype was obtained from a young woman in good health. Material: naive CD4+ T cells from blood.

CDR3 protein: CAISDARRGTGSDTQYF. The CDR3 bases are TGTGCCATCAGCGACGCCAGGAGGGGGACAGGGTCAGATACGCAGTATTTT. The chain carries TRBV10-3 and TRBJ2-3; 9 positions agree with TRBD1. The trim removed 6 bases at V and 4 bases at J, leaving 14 bases unmatched. In germline, CDR1 is ENHRY, CDR2 SYGVKD. The CDR3 length is 17 residues.